What follows is one TCR beta chain and its context. Its specificity is not known. The data are from a study of cytomegalovirus exposure and HLA in healthy donors. General study findings and limits: TCR sequences were mostly rare, though some public TCRs occurred in many donors. In an earlier analysis, most TCR beta V segments were productive about 87% or about 30% of the time. It was reported that the classifier diagnosed cytomegalovirus status with high specificity and sensitivity in both the original and validation cohorts. The study labeled more than 150 TCR beta chains cytomegalovirus-associated.

The study ran its PCR with 60 Vbeta and 13 Jbeta primers. Clones were sequenced by immunoSEQ multiplex PCR, and TCRdb holds only the in-frame ones, with some missing. The sample consists of around 99,000 clones, about three quarters of them appearing once. The CDR3 is 15 residues long. Germline V gene sequence: CDR1 SGHTA, CDR2 FQGNSA. V lost 6 bases, J lost 1 base, and 6 bases stayed unmatched. The sequence derives from a man aged 25 to 40 in good health and CMV-seronegative. The chain combines TRBV7-2 with TRBJ2-7, with 10 bases identical to TRBD2. Sequences were obtained from PBMCs. The CDR3 nucleotides are TGTGCCAGCAGACCACTAGCGGGAACATCCTACGAGCAGTACTTC. This gives the protein CASRPLAGTSYEQYF.